The 12 T cell receptor beta chains listed next were all sequenced from one sample in a study of blood T cell repertoires in COVID-19. The data were produced by immunoSEQ multiplex PCR, yet TCRdb's version contains in-frame clones alone and is incomplete. The profile shows fewer than 80,000 clones, 90% of them singletons. Source material: peripheral blood. The receptors here all came from a human donor in a cohort sampled during active COVID-19.

This chain's CDR3 is CASSSDRGNSPLHF. CDR3 DNA: TGTGCCAGCAGCTCGGACAGGGGGAATTCACCCCTCCACTTT. The chain combines TRBV7-2 with TRBJ1-6; TRBD1 aligns across 10 bases. The junction had 1 base not matched to a gene; V was cut back by 4 bases and J by 7 bases. CDR1 and CDR2 (germline): SGHTA, FQGNSA. This CDR3 contains 14 residues.

The V call is TRBV5-5, the J call TRBJ2-1; D is uncertain. This CDR3 has 15 residues. CDR1 SGHKS and CDR2 YYEKEE come from the germline V gene (reference sequence). V lost 3 bases, J lost 0 bases, and 10 bases lay in between. The CDR3 region is CASSSEASSYNEQFF. The CDR3 DNA follows: TGTGCCAGCAGCTCCGAGGCAAGCTCCTACAATGAGCAGTTCTTC.

This clone was counted a single time. This chain links TRBV19 with TRBJ2-2; TRBD2 aligns across 11 bases. V was clipped by 1 base and J by 6 bases; unmatched bases: 4. Germline V gives CDR1 LNHDA, CDR2 SQIVND (reference sequence). The CDR3 length is 16 residues. This CDR3 is CASSIVGLADAGELFF. CDR3 in DNA: TGTGCCAGTAGTATAGTGGGACTAGCGGACGCCGGGGAGCTGTTTTTT.

The rearrangement joins TRBV6-5 to TRBJ2-3; TRBD1 matches at 8 bases. Germline values: CDR1 MNHEY, CDR2 SVGAGI. The V segment lost 7 bases and the J segment 2 bases; nucleotides outside the gene matches: 8. This CDR3 spans 15 amino acids. The CDR3: CASTTDRAYTDTQYF. CDR3 DNA: TGTGCCAGCACCACGGACAGGGCATACACAGATACGCAGTATTTT.

The chain couples TRBV11-3 to TRBJ2-2; TRBD1 matches 9 bases. Germline V CDR1 and CDR2: SGHNT, YENEEA. With V trimmed by 5 bases and J by 3 bases, 7 bases remained unmatched. The CDR3 has 16 amino acids. As DNA, the CDR3 is TGTGCCAGCAGCGCCTACAGGGGGCTGGACACCGGGGAGCTGTTTTTT. It translates to CASSAYRGLDTGELFF.

This sequence joins TRBV19 and TRBJ1-4, with D perhaps TRBD1 (5 bases). Deletions cut 5 bases from V and 7 bases from J, with 23 bases between. The CDR3 is 17 amino acids. CDR1 and CDR2 (germline): LNHDA, SQIVND (reference sequence). CDR3 amino acids: CASSWGTVTSGGEKLFF. The DNA for the CDR3 is TGTGCCAGTAGTTGGGGCACGGTGACTTCCGGGGGTGAAAAACTGTTTTTT.

J is TRBJ2-1 and V is TRBV4-2, with D possibly TRBD1 on 6 matching bases. This CDR3 spans 15 amino acids. Germline V gene data show CDR1 as LGHNA and CDR2 as YNFKEQ. Trimming left V 0 bases short and J 7 bases short, with 13 bases between. The CDR3 region is CASSQEASQGNEQFF. As DNA, the CDR3 is TGTGCCAGCAGCCAAGAGGCCTCCCAGGGGAATGAGCAGTTCTTC.

The rearrangement joins TRBV19 to TRBJ2-3; 14 bases are a match to TRBD2. The CDR3 is 15 amino acids. After removal of 7 bases from V and 6 bases from J, the junction contained 6 bases not matched to a gene. CDR1 is LNHDA, CDR2 SQIVND, per germline (reference sequence). CDR3 bases: TGTGCCAGTACCTTGACTAGCGGGGGGGCGGATACGCAGTATTTT. Protein sequence: CASTLTSGGADTQYF.

Points on this clone: Other DNA sequences within the sample encode an identical CDR3. J is TRBJ1-3 and V is TRBV28; no firm D call. V was shortened by 2 bases and J by 4 bases, with 3 bases between the two germline ends. CDR1 and CDR2 from the germline V gene are MDHEN and SYDVKM. This CDR3 comprises 12 residues. CDR3 nucleotides: TGTGCCAGCAGTTTACGGGGAAACACCATATATTTT. Translating gives CASSLRGNTIYF. The whole variable domain, filled in from reference TRBV28 and TRBJ1-3, reads DVKVTQSSRYLVKRTGEKVFLECVQDMDHENMFWYRQDPGLGLRLIYFSYDVKMKEKGDIPEGYSVSREKKERFSLILESASTNQTSMYLCASSLRGNTIYFGEGSWLTVV.

The chain has TRBV9 and TRBJ2-7, with D perhaps matching TRBD2 (7 bases). V was shortened by 0 bases and J by 1 base, with 14 bases between the two germline ends. CDR1 is SGDLS and CDR2 is YYNGEE in the germline V gene. The CDR3 loop spans 16 amino acids. This CDR3 reads CASSVEGGGASYEQYF. The CDR3 DNA is TGTGCCAGCAGCGTAGAAGGGGGGGGCGCATCCTACGAGCAGTACTTC.

The V call is TRBV9, the J call TRBJ1-6; D is perhaps TRBD1 (6 bases). Germline CDR1 reads SGDLS; CDR2 reads YYNGEE. V was cut by 2 bases and J by 4 bases, with 10 bases left in between. This CDR3 spans 15 amino acids. The CDR3 DNA reads as TGTGCCAGCAGCGTTGGGGGCTCATATAATTCACCCCTCCACTTT. Amino acid sequence: CASSVGGSYNSPLHF. Full variable domain (remainder filled in from reference TRBV9 and TRBJ1-6): DSGVTQTPKHLITATGQRVTLRCSPRSGDLSVYWYQQSLDQGLQFLIQYYNGEERAKGNILERFSAQQFPDLHSELNLSSLELGDSALYFCASSVGGSYNSPLHFGNGTRLTVT.

This chain uses TRBV3-1 (or the pseudogene TRBV3-2) with TRBJ2-7, with D perhaps matching TRBD1 (6 bases). V was shortened by 1 base and J by 0 bases, with 10 bases between the two germline ends. The CDR3 contains 15 residues. Per germline, CDR1 LGHDT and CDR2 YNNKEL (reference sequence). CDR3 sequence reads: CASSQGSQGSYEQYF. DNA of the CDR3: TGTGCCAGCAGCCAAGGGTCACAGGGCTCCTACGAGCAGTACTTC.